This T cell receptor beta chain was retrieved from a study of blood T cell repertoires in COVID-19. Background on the study: Specimens from acute and convalescent COVID-19 originated in the United States, Italy and Spain.

Libraries were prepared by immunoSEQ multiplex PCR; TCRdb keeps only in-frame clonotypes and omits some of them. Of tens of thousands of clones detected, 90% appear once; the ten largest clones hold roughly 4.5%. V lost 6 bases and J lost 5; bases outside the gene matches: 3. The CDR3 runs to 14 residues. The germline gives CDR1 MNHEY, CDR2 SMNVEV (reference sequence). V gene TRBV27 combines with J gene TRBJ2-2; the match to TRBD2 covers 10 bases. The sequence came from a woman aged 80 or over with active or convalescent COVID-19. Input material: peripheral blood. The DNA of the CDR3 is TGTGCCAGCAGGGCTAGCGGGAGAACCGGGGAGCTGTTTTTT. Residues: CASRASGRTGELFF.